Given below is one T cell receptor beta chain in context. The antigen it binds to is not known. No base qualities exist here, and no much larger clone lies one base off it. Receptors were amplified or captured by the immunoSEQ multiplex PCR assay. For the multiplex PCR, a mixture combining 60 forward primers for TCR Vbeta segments and 13 reverse primers for TCR Jbeta segments was used. The CDR3 region of rearranged TCR beta genes was amplified from genomic DNA with a multiplex PCR assay. Amplified TCR beta libraries were sequenced as 87-base-pair reads on the Illumina HiSeq System. Per the authors' processing: A later analysis tallied tens of millions of unique TCR beta chains across the 640 or so repertoires, and about 12 million of those chains were shared by two or more donors. To remove PCR and sequencing errors, raw reads were error-corrected and collapsed into unique sequences using a nearest-neighbor algorithm that merged closely related sequences. V, D and J gene segments were assigned by aligning CDR3 sequences to IMGT reference sequences. Each retained sequence needed at least a six-nucleotide match to both a V gene segment and a J gene segment. A rearrangement counted as productive if the CDR3 had no stop codons and remained in frame with V and J, and every other rearrangement counted as non-productive. CDR3 was defined by IMGT convention, running from the second conserved V-encoded cysteine to the conserved J-encoded phenylalanine. The earlier analysis of some 580 of the donors excluded any sequence lacking an unambiguous match to a single V gene segment. An earlier analysis of 587 of the donors called V segments functional above 56.7% productive rearrangements and segregating when the between-donor standard deviation exceeded 5%. To diagnose cytomegalovirus status from the catalog of TCR beta chain sequences, a statistical classification framework was built. V and J gene assignment, in a later analysis, came from comparing TCR nucleotide sequences with IMGT/GENE-DB human TR gene sequences. A later analysis assigned CDR3 sequences and most-parsimonious VDJ recombination scenarios with the TCRdist pipeline. In a later analysis, each TCR beta chain was defined by its CDR3 amino acid sequence together with its V-gene family, and reads without a unique V-gene family were excluded. As a way to deal with suspected cross-contamination and a sequencing artifact, a later analysis dropped roughly 600 nucleotide sequences that were highly shared and had low generation probability. In a later analysis, a clonal expansion index for each public chain was calculated from normalized within-repertoire ranks of inferred template counts. In a later analysis, generation probabilities were computed with a VDJ recombination model fitted to out-of-frame rearrangements, and the resulting probabilities were checked against IGoR. A later analysis scored TCR-TCR, TCR-HLA and TCR-CMV co-occurrence with hypergeometric tests, applying a repertoire-size bias correction to TCR pairs. In a later analysis, false discovery rates were estimated by permuting HLA or CMV assignments 20 times. In a later analysis, co-occurring TCRs were grouped using DBSCAN, and TCRdist sequence similarity was added for clustering within HLA-allele-positive subsets. Co-occurrence clustering excluded repertoires with fewer than 30,000 or more than 120,000 public chains, plus five with anomalous nucleotide sharing. Entries here come from immuneACCESS through TCRdb and include only in-frame sequences with V and J called. Some clones fail to appear in such tables; in the studies checked, an unresolved V gene covers under half of the shortfall, and the cause of the remainder is unknown. V, J and clone size reflect that table, while D and trimming were determined from the DNA. The sample table contains 100,000 to 150,000 clones; only one count was recorded for around 74% of them. The biggest ten clones account for approximately 7% of the sample.

In total, roughly 670 healthy bone marrow donors made up the cohort. All cohort members were sampled while nominally healthy, although unrecorded immune exposures were likely present. The donor was CMV seronegative and was included in the group of hundreds of seronegative cohort members. Every donor gave a peripheral blood sample, and the peripheral blood mononuclear cells from that sample were used for TCR beta sequencing. Genomic DNA was extracted from the blood cell samples with the Qiagen DNeasy Blood Extraction Kit. The data stem from a study of cytomegalovirus exposure and HLA in healthy donors (dated by TCRdb to the late 2010s). About the full investigation: An earlier analysis of 587 of the donors reported 276 Gb of sequence data and 100 million to 120 million unique TCR beta sequences obtained from roughly 170 million T cells. The study aimed to test whether signatures of past pathogen exposure could be identified by cataloging public T cell receptors. An earlier analysis of 500 to 650 of the donors applied high-throughput TCR beta sequencing to assess whether each TCR beta V gene segment acted as functional or pseudogenic. In a later analysis, previously published TCR beta repertoires from 666 donors were re-analyzed and high-resolution HLA genotyping was added so that TCR occurrence patterns could be studied. About 5 DR-DQ haplotypes were handled as single units for association and clustering, since linkage in the cohort was strong. Using immunosequencing, the study profiled T cell repertoires from 550 to 750 subjects and related those repertoires to cytomegalovirus serostatus. The genetic ancestry cluster associated with self-reported Caucasian donors included 81% of the roughly 410 genotyped donors. In a later genetic analysis, genome-wide SNP genotypes for about three fifths of the roughly 670 donors were used, and that subset was treated as a discovery cohort. Among 300 to 500 genotyped donors of the cohort, an average of roughly 230,000 unique TCR beta nucleotide sequences was sequenced per donor, of which about 18% were non-productive. Every repertoire in the discovery cohort had been generated on one and the same sequencing platform. Alongside the repertoire data, information on donor age, sex, ethnicity and CMV serostatus was compiled. The number of donors typed differed by locus, with 629-630 for A, B, C, DRB1 and DQB1, roughly 520 for DQA1, 600 to 610 for DPA1, and some 470 for DPB1. In the later analysis, no new phenotypic data were used to find candidate immune exposures; instead, reliance was placed on TCR beta sequences and their occurrence across donors. To predict cytomegalovirus infection status, the study brought together high-throughput TCR immunosequencing, statistical association of individual TCRs with disease status, and machine learning. HLA typing covered class I and class II loci at four-digit resolution. An early release that covered several hundred HLA-typed donors contained approximately 320 gigabases of sequencing data and tens of millions of unique TCR sequences. Besides the first cohort of approximately 710 subjects, a separate validation cohort made up of 120 different subjects was used.

The full study reports these points: A later analysis reported that several top co-occurrence clusters appeared linked to parvovirus B19, influenza, CMV and Epstein-Barr virus. While some public TCRs were present in many individuals, most TCR sequences turned up only very rarely across donors. The authors suggested that the approach could potentially be extended to other disease states and immunological phenotypes. Specific HLA alleles were associated with 16,951 TCR beta sequences at a false discovery rate of 0.05 in a later analysis. A later analysis found that most CMV-associated TCR beta chains appeared HLA-restricted, with HLA associations seemingly driven largely by CMV exposure. HLA typing was unavailable for some donors at each locus, so association tests used only the typed subset. A later analysis found that TCR association rates varied across HLA loci, with DRB1 alleles showing the most associated TCRs and HLA-C alleles the fewest. The study listed 150 to 200 TCR beta chains as associated with cytomegalovirus. Assigning TCR associations to individual alleles was difficult when HLA alleles, especially DR and DQ, strongly co-occurred. The classifier was reported to diagnose cytomegalovirus status with high specificity and sensitivity in both the original cohort and the validation cohort. The 87-base-pair reads could not distinguish some IMGT-functional V segments, including TRBV6-2 and TRBV6-3, so those segments were excluded. In a later analysis, HLA-associated TCR beta chains showed more clonal expansion and lower generation probabilities than non-associated chains that were equally common. In an earlier analysis of fewer than 700 of the donors, most TCR beta V segments appeared in productive rearrangements about 87% or about 30% of the time, broadly matching IMGT annotations. In a later genetic analysis, fewer N-insertions in productive TCRs were reported among donors in an Asian-associated ancestry cluster than the 666-donor mean. This cohort had only TCR beta chains sequenced, and the lack of alpha or paired-chain data limited which features could be detected. In vitro tests confirmed that a few of the cytomegalovirus-associated TCR beta chains recognize cytomegalovirus antigens. The only immune exposure information available for the cohort was CMV serostatus. Correlated functional status among segregating V segments might be attributable to linkage disequilibrium, but an unknown experimental factor could not be ruled out. A later genetic analysis associated a missense DCLRE1C variant with V-gene and J-gene trimming of TCR beta chains, and an independent cohort replicated the association. A cluster of highly shared sequence variants was judged likely to be a technical artifact of the sequencing pipeline. Roughly uniform sequencing depth across donors was assumed in presence/absence analyses, although this assumption may not hold. A further reported finding was that TCR beta sequences accurately predicted the HLA-A and HLA-B alleles for most subjects in the first cohort. Roughly 17 rarely observed V segments, including chromosome 9 orphons, were excluded from the earlier analysis of about 610 of the donors because counts were too low.

The germline V gene gives CDR1 as LGHNA and CDR2 as YSLEER. Germline trimming: 0 bases from V, 4 bases from J; junction bases outside gene matches: 10. The cysteine opens and the phenylalanine closes a CDR3 of 20 amino acids. Left in the record is the CDR3 DNA by itself, 60 bases read in frame from the first base. The receptor's source is a male donor in good health and CMV-seronegative. This chain joins TRBV4-3 to TRBJ2-6; TRBD2 fits 12 bases in the junction. The sequencing sample was made of PBMCs. In nucleotides, the sequence is TGCGCCAGCAGCCAAGATGGGTCTAGCGGGGGGGCTACGGGGGCCAACGTCCTGACTTTC. Its protein product is CASSQDGSSGGATGANVLTF.